The subject of this entry is one T cell receptor beta chain. The entry originates in a study of blood T cell repertoires in COVID-19. The germline V gene has CDR1 DFQATT and CDR2 SNEGSKA (reference sequence). The ends were cut back, 1 base at V and 2 bases at J, with 2 bases in the middle. This CDR3 has 11 residues. Measured with immunoSEQ multiplex PCR; TCRdb has only the in-frame clones, and not every one. The table has 160,000 or so clones, more than 65% seen once. This clonotype originated in an elderly woman with acute or convalescent COVID-19. Sequenced sample: peripheral blood. The chain joins TRBV20-1 to TRBJ1-1; D ambiguous. The CDR3 spells CSARANTEAFF. DNA of the CDR3: TGCAGTGCTAGAGCTAACACTGAAGCTTTCTTT.